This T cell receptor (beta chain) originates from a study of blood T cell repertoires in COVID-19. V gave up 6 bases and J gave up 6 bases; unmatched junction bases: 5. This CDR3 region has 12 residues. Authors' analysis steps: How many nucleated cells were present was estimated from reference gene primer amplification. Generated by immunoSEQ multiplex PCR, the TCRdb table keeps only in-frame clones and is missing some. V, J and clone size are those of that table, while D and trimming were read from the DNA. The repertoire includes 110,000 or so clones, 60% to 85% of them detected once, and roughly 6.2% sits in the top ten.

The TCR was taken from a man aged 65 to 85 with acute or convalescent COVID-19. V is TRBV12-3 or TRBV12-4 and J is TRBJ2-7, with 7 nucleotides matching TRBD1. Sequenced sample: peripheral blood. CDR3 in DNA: TGTGCCAGCAGCCAAACAGGGGCCGAGCAGTACTTC. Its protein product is CASSQTGAEQYF.